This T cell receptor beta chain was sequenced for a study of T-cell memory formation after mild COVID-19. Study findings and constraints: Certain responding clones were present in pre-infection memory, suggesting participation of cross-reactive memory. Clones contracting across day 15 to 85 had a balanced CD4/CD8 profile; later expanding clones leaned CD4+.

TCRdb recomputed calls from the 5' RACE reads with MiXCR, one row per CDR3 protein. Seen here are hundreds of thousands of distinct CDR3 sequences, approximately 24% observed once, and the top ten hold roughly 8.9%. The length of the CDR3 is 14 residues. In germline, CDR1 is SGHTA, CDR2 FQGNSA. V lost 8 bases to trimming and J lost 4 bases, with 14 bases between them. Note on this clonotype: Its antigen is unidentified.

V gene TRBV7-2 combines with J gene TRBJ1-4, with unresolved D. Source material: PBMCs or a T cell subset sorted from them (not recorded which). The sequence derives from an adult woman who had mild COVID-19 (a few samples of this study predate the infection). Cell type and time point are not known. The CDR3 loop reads CASGEGRINEKLFF. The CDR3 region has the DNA TGTGCCAGCGGGGAAGGACGGATTAATGAAAAACTGTTTTTT.